These T cell receptor beta chains were read from a single sample in a study of identical twins. TCRdb re-called the 5' RACE reads with MiXCR, one entry per CDR3 protein. This table holds 1,800,000 or so distinct CDR3 sequences, 32% found once. Specimen: cord blood. The receptors originated from a newborn girl in good health. The CDR3 runs from the conserved cysteine through the conserved F or W. The order of the fields is D gene, J gene, clone size, V gene, CDR3 DNA, CDR3 protein. A D gene is named only where the DNA matches it firmly. Clone size is shown for a subset of rows, as once, few, many or a class of expanded clone.

TRBD1 TRBJ2-3 few TRBV12-3/TRBV12-4 TGTGCCAGCAGTTCACGACAGGGTTCAAGGGCAGATACGCAGTATTTT CASSSRQGSRADTQYF
- TRBJ1-2 - TRBV28 TGTGCCAGCAGCCTCGTCCAGGGAGCGGATGGCTACACCTTC CASSLVQGADGYTF
- TRBJ2-1 few TRBV6-6 TGTGCCAGCTCAAAGGGCTCATACCCCTACAATGAGCAGTTCTTC CASSKGSYPYNEQFF
- TRBJ1-3 - TRBV6-5 TGTGCCAGCAGTCCTCAGAAGGTTGGAAACACCATATATTTT CASSPQKVGNTIYF
- TRBJ2-1 few TRBV7-2 TGTGCCAGCAGCTTAACAGGACGGAGCTCCTACAATGAGCAGTTCTTC CASSLTGRSSYNEQFF
- TRBJ2-7 - TRBV7-9 TGTGCCAGCAGCATCCTCAGGGGAACCTACGAGCAGTACTTC CASSILRGTYEQYF
TRBD1 TRBJ2-3 - TRBV7-7 TGTGCTAGCAGCTACGGGACAGGGACCGCAGATACGCAGTATTTT CASSYGTGTADTQYF
- TRBJ2-1 few TRBV3-1 TGTGCCAGCAGCCAAGGTGTTTGGCAGTTCTTC CASSQGVWQFF
- TRBJ2-4 many TRBV3-1 TGTGCCAGCAGCCAGGGGTGTTGCGTAGCCAAAAACATTCAGTACTTC CASSQGCCVAKNIQYF
TRBD2 TRBJ2-1 many TRBV15 TGTGCCACCAGCAGAGGCGGGAGCTCCTACAATGAGCAGTTCTTC CATSRGGSSYNEQFF
TRBD2 TRBJ2-4 many TRBV20-1 TGCAGTGCTAGAATATCGGGACTAGCGGGAGGAAAGAACATTCAGTACTTC CSARISGLAGGKNIQYF
- TRBJ1-4 - TRBV6-1 TGTGCCAGCACCAAAATTTCGGCAGACCCAACTAATGAAAAACTGTTTTTT CASTKISADPTNEKLFF